This passage covers 20 T cell receptor beta chains from one sample sequenced in a study of blood T cell repertoires in COVID-19. The table came from immunoSEQ multiplex PCR; TCRdb's copy has only in-frame clones and leaves some out. The sample includes about 97,000 clones, 70% to 90% of them seen just once. Sequencing used peripheral blood. These receptors originate from a man aged 40-50 years with active or convalescent COVID-19.

A note on this clone: At one boundary the junction diverges from the germline segment, which might be a read error. The rearrangement links TRBV7-7 to TRBJ2-2, with 11 nucleotides matching TRBD2. CDR1 is SSHAT and CDR2 is FNYEAQ in the germline V gene (reference sequence). The CDR3 runs 18 residues. DNA of the CDR3: TGTGCTAGCAGCTTAGAAGAGCCTAGCGGGGGGTACACCGGGGAGCTGTTTTTT. Translating it yields CASSLEEPSGGYTGELFF.

This rearrangement joins TRBV7-2 to TRBJ2-3; 12 nucleotides line up with TRBD2. Germline loops: CDR1 SGHTA, CDR2 FQGNSA. The ends lost 6 bases at V and 8 bases at J; junction bases unmatched: 9. There are 15 residues in the CDR3. CDR3: CASRSASGGAGTQYF. CDR3 coding DNA: TGTGCCAGCAGGTCGGCTAGCGGGGGGGCCGGTACGCAGTATTTT.

The genes are TRBV6-2 or TRBV6-3 and TRBJ2-5, with 8 bases identical to TRBD2. This CDR3 comprises 18 residues. CDR1 is MNHEY, CDR2 SVGEGT, per germline. The V gene end was trimmed by 2 bases and the J gene end by 5 bases; junction bases not matched to a gene: 16. The CDR3 loop is CASSYGKWSGGIAETQYF. The CDR3 DNA sequence: TGTGCCAGCAGTTACGGGAAATGGAGCGGGGGTATCGCGGAGACCCAGTACTTC.

This rearrangement joins TRBV5-6 to TRBJ2-6; 9 bases align to TRBD1. CDR3 length: 17 amino acids. The germline V gene has CDR1 SGHDT and CDR2 YYEEEE. Trimming at V came to 1 base and at J to 0 bases, leaving 2 bases not matched to a gene. DNA for the CDR3: TGTGCCAGCAGCTTGACAGGGGGCAGCTCTGGGGCCAACGTCCTGACTTTC. This translates into CASSLTGGSSGANVLTF.

The rearrangement uses TRBV5-6 and TRBJ2-1; TRBD2 matches 7 bases. There are 16 residues in the CDR3. Germline CDR1 and CDR2: SGHDT and YYEEEE. Trimming removed 0 bases from V and 4 bases from J; junction bases left unmatched: 7. The CDR3 is CASSLGQAGNYNEQFF. The CDR3 DNA reads as TGTGCCAGCAGCTTGGGCCAAGCGGGGAATTACAATGAGCAGTTCTTC.

The chain is built from TRBV12-3 or TRBV12-4 and TRBJ2-1; D call uncertain. The CDR3 is 11 amino acids. The V gene lost 5 bases and the J gene lost 4 bases, with 3 bases spanning the gap. CDR3 amino acids: CASSTYNEQFF. For the CDR3, the DNA is TGTGCCAGCAGTACATACAATGAGCAGTTCTTC.

The V call is TRBV19, the J call TRBJ1-1; D is perhaps TRBD1 (6 bases). The V end was cut by 6 bases, the J end by 1 base, with 12 bases between. CDR1 LNHDA and CDR2 SQIVND come from the germline V gene (reference sequence). The CDR3 runs 14 residues. The CDR3 bases are TGTGCCAGTAGCCAGACAGGACAGAACACTGAAGCTTTCTTT. Translation: CASSQTGQNTEAFF.

The chain links TRBV10-1 to TRBJ1-1; 9 positions match TRBD1. This CDR3 contains 18 residues. The germline V gene encodes CDR1 WNHNN and CDR2 SYGVQD (reference sequence). With 2 bases clipped from V and 3 bases from J, the junction kept 13 bases outside the gene matches. The CDR3 coding sequence is TGCGCCAGCAGTGAGACTTCGGGACAGGGCAATCGGGACACTGAAGCTTTCTTT. It codes for CASSETSGQGNRDTEAFF.

The rearrangement uses TRBV12-3 or TRBV12-4 and TRBJ2-7, with D unresolved. V was pared by 6 bases and J by 6 bases, with 15 bases between. This CDR3 has 13 residues. The CDR3 loop is CASRRVETGEQYF. CDR3 DNA: TGTGCCAGCAGGCGCGTTGAGACTGGCGAGCAGTACTTC.

The chain employs TRBV7-9 and TRBJ2-7; 9 bases line up with TRBD1. This CDR3 has 14 residues. V was pared by 5 bases and J by 2 bases, with 4 bases of the junction left unmatched. Germline V CDR1 and CDR2: SEHNR, FQNEAQ (reference sequence). This CDR3 is CASSMWDRAYEQYF. Here the CDR3 DNA reads TGTGCCAGCAGCATGTGGGACAGGGCCTACGAGCAGTACTTC.

The V and J genes are TRBV30 and TRBJ2-7; the D gene is possibly TRBD1 (6 bases). V was shortened by 6 bases and J by 7 bases, with 19 bases between the two germline ends. This CDR3 is 13 amino acids long. Germline CDR1 reads GTSNPN; CDR2 reads SVGIG (reference sequence). The CDR3: CACLQGAMGEQYF. CDR3 DNA sequence: TGTGCCTGCCTACAGGGAGCTATGGGGGAGCAGTACTTC.

The V and J genes are TRBV29-1 and TRBJ1-1; D is unresolved. Germline assignment: CDR1 SQVTM and CDR2 ANQGSEA. Trimming took 0 bases from V and 4 from J, leaving 15 bases between them. The CDR3 has 15 residues. The CDR3 sequence is CSVEDLEEVGTEAFF. The CDR3 DNA is TGCAGCGTTGAAGATCTTGAGGAAGTTGGCACTGAAGCTTTCTTT.

The chain is built from TRBV6-1 and TRBJ1-1; possibly TRBD1 for D (5 bases). CDR3 length equals 15 residues. The germline V and J ends were trimmed by 3 bases and 1 base, with 12 bases remaining between them. Per the germline V gene, CDR1 is MNHNS and CDR2 is SASEGT. The chain's CDR3 is CASSEDQGRNTEAFF. The CDR3 DNA is TGTGCCAGCAGTGAGGACCAGGGTAGGAACACTGAAGCTTTCTTT.

The chain is built from TRBV7-2 and TRBJ2-7; maybe TRBD2 (5 bases). Germline V gene lookup returns CDR1 SGHTA and CDR2 FQGNSA. Trimming pared 5 bases from V and 6 bases from J, leaving 11 bases between. The CDR3 loop spans 12 amino acids. The DNA for the CDR3 is TGTGCCAGCAGCCAACGGGGAGCCGAGCAGTACTTC. Its translation: CASSQRGAEQYF.

This sequence joins TRBV19 and TRBJ1-1; TRBD1 agrees at 8 bases. CDR3 size: 14 residues. Trimming at V came to 1 base and at J to 7 bases, leaving 5 bases not matched to a gene. CDR1 is LNHDA and CDR2 is SQIVND in the germline V gene (reference sequence). The CDR3 loop reads CASSIGTGPIEAFF. The CDR3 nucleotides are TGTGCCAGTAGTATAGGGACAGGGCCTATTGAAGCTTTCTTT.

The chain employs TRBV7-2 and TRBJ1-2; D remains unclear. The CDR3 loop spans 14 amino acids. Germline values: CDR1 SGHTA, CDR2 FQGNSA. V was pared by 1 base and J by 1 base, with 7 bases between. The CDR3 reads CASSLVPGNYGYTF. For the CDR3, the DNA is TGTGCCAGCAGCTTAGTGCCCGGTAACTATGGCTACACCTTC.

This clone was recorded a few times. This CDR3 is also generated by other DNA sequences in the sample. The rearrangement links TRBV5-5 to TRBJ1-1; possibly TRBD1 for D (5 bases). The CDR3 is 13 amino acids. CDR1 and CDR2 from the germline V gene are SGHKS and YYEKEE (reference sequence). Trimming cost V 2 bases and J 1 base, with 6 bases left between them. In DNA form, the CDR3 reads TGTGCCAGCAGCTTAACAGGGAACACTGAAGCTTTCTTT. Its translation is CASSLTGNTEAFF.

The chain has TRBV6-5 and TRBJ2-5; D might be TRBD2 (6 bases). Germline loops: CDR1 MNHEY, CDR2 SVGAGI. The CDR3 runs 15 residues. Trimming removed 2 bases at V and 5 bases at J, with 15 bases between. DNA of the CDR3: TGTGCCAGCAGTTACGGGGGAGGTCGGGCGGAGACCCAGTACTTC. This sequence encodes CASSYGGGRAETQYF.

The J gene is TRBJ1-5, the V gene TRBV10-3; 7 nucleotides line up with TRBD1. The trim removed 0 bases at V and 1 base at J, leaving 6 bases unmatched. Looked up from germline, CDR1 is ENHRY and CDR2 is SYGVKD. The CDR3 is made up of 17 amino acids. Here the CDR3 reads CAISESTGTASNQPQHF. The CDR3 bases are TGTGCCATCAGTGAGTCGACAGGGACGGCCAGCAATCAGCCCCAGCATTTT.

J is TRBJ1-5 and V is TRBV19; D perhaps matches TRBD1 (5 bases). This CDR3 has 15 residues. Deletions cut 0 bases from V and 7 bases from J, with 13 bases between. Germline V gives CDR1 LNHDA, CDR2 SQIVND (reference sequence). DNA of the CDR3: TGTGCCAGTAGTATAGATTCAGGGCGTAGGCAGCCCCAGCATTTT. This translates into CASSIDSGRRQPQHF. Using reference TRBV19 and TRBJ1-5 for the parts outside the CDR3, the full variable domain is DGGITQSPKYLFRKEGQNVTLSCEQNLNHDAMYWYRQDPGQGLRLIYYSQIVNDFQKGDIAEGYSVSREKKESFPLTVTSAQKNPTAFYLCASSIDSGRRQPQHFGDGTRLSIL.